Presented here are 29 T cell receptor beta chains from one specimen sequenced in a study of blood T cell repertoires in COVID-19. TCRdb's table, derived via immunoSEQ multiplex PCR, lists solely in-frame clones and lacks some. Of about 220,000 clones listed, 83% are singletons. The sequencing sample was made of PBMCs or T cells enriched from blood (not recorded which). These receptors all stem from a woman aged 40 to 49 who had been exposed to COVID-19.

This sequence joins TRBV6-1 and TRBJ2-1; 8 nucleotides agree with TRBD2. CDR1 is MNHNS and CDR2 is SASEGT in the germline V gene. The CDR3 is made up of 19 amino acids. Germline trimming cut 0 bases from V and 7 bases from J; bases unmatched to any gene: 17. The CDR3 sequence is CASSEAGMALVAGGNEQFF. Here the CDR3 DNA reads TGTGCCAGCAGTGAAGCGGGCATGGCGCTAGTGGCGGGGGGAAATGAGCAGTTCTTC.

The V gene is TRBV2, the J gene TRBJ1-1; D perhaps matches TRBD1 (6 bases). CDR3 length: 13 residues. V gave up 7 bases and J gave up 8 bases, with 17 bases separating them. Germline-derived CDR1 and CDR2 are SNHLY and FYNNEI. Here the CDR3 reads CASNRGTPSEAFF. For the CDR3, the DNA is TGTGCCAGCAACCGAGGGACACCCTCCGAAGCTTTCTTT.

The rearrangement uses TRBV11-2 and TRBJ1-2, with D tentatively TRBD1 (6 bases). Trimming stripped 4 bases from V and 8 bases from J, with 23 bases between. The CDR3 sequence is 16 residues long. The V gene's germline CDR1 is SGHAT and CDR2 FQNNGV. In nucleotides, the CDR3 is TGTGCCAGCAGCTCCAAGCAGGGGCCCCCCGGTTGGGGCTACACCTTC. It yields the protein CASSSKQGPPGWGYTF.

The V and J genes are TRBV7-2 and TRBJ1-3; D is uncertain. This CDR3 spans 14 amino acids. Trimming pared 3 bases from V and 4 bases from J, leaving 10 bases between. Germline values: CDR1 SGHTA, CDR2 FQGNSA. The CDR3 DNA is TGTGCCAGCAGCTTTGGAGGCGGAGGAAACACCATATATTTT. This codes for CASSFGGGGNTIYF.

The rearrangement uses TRBV5-6 and TRBJ1-2, with 10 positions matching TRBD1. This CDR3 contains 15 residues. V dropped 0 bases and J dropped 6; count of bases not matched to a gene: 5. The germline V gene has CDR1 SGHDT and CDR2 YYEEEE. Here the CDR3 DNA reads TGTGCCAGCAGCTTGGCGGCAGACAGGGGGCATGGCTACACCTTC. Amino acids: CASSLAADRGHGYTF.

V usage is TRBV29-1 and J usage is TRBJ1-1; D possibly corresponds to TRBD1 (6 bases). The germline V and J ends were trimmed by 7 bases and 3 bases, with 18 bases remaining between them. The germline V gene encodes CDR1 SQVTM and CDR2 ANQGSEA. There are 14 residues in the CDR3. In DNA form, the CDR3 reads TGCAGCGCCACTCGGGGGGGGGCTGACACTGAAGCTTTCTTT. Its protein is CSATRGGADTEAFF.

The chain links TRBV25-1 to TRBJ2-7; 7 nucleotides line up with TRBD2. Germline CDR1 reads MGHDK; CDR2 reads SYGVNS. The ends lost 4 bases at V and 0 bases at J; junction bases unmatched: 3. This CDR3 contains 14 residues. CDR3 amino acids: CASSVSGGSYEQYF. CDR3 nucleotides: TGTGCCAGCAGTGTTTCGGGGGGCTCCTACGAGCAGTACTTC.

The V call is TRBV2, the J call TRBJ1-5; possibly TRBD1 for D (6 bases). V shed 7 bases and J shed 7 bases, with 23 bases lying between them. The CDR3 sequence is 16 residues long. Germline V gives CDR1 SNHLY, CDR2 FYNNEI. CDR3 nucleotides: TGTGCCAGCACCGTCGTAGGGGGAAGGAGCGGACAGCCCCAGCATTTT. This gives the protein CASTVVGGRSGQPQHF. Full variable domain (remainder filled in from reference TRBV2 and TRBJ1-5): EPEVTQTPSHQVTQMGQEVILRCVPISNHLYFYWYRQILGQKVEFLVSFYNNEISEKSEIFDDQFSVERPDGSNFTLKIRSTKLEDSAMYFCASTVVGGRSGQPQHFGDGTRLSIL.

This clone was observed a handful of times. The CDR3 region is CASSPGTGVYEQYF. CDR3 DNA: TGTGCCAGCAGTCCAGGAACAGGGGTCTACGAGCAGTACTTC. V and J are TRBV28 and TRBJ2-7; 7 nucleotides match TRBD1. There are 14 residues in the CDR3. The ends lost 5 bases at V and 3 bases at J; junction bases unmatched: 7. CDR1 is MDHEN, CDR2 SYDVKM, per germline.

The rearrangement joins TRBV13 to TRBJ2-1; 7 bases are shared with TRBD1. The ends lost 0 bases at V and 0 bases at J; junction bases unmatched: 11. The CDR3 consists of 19 residues. Germline V gene lookup returns CDR1 PRHDT and CDR2 FYEKMQ (reference sequence). In nucleotides, the CDR3 is TGTGCCAGCAGCTTAGGAGGGGGAACAGGGGCCAGCTCCTACAATGAGCAGTTCTTC. Encoded protein: CASSLGGGTGASSYNEQFF.

The chain combines TRBV6-5 with TRBJ1-2; 9 bases match TRBD1. The V segment lost 4 bases and the J segment 8 bases; nucleotides outside the gene matches: 8. The CDR3 extends over 14 amino acids. Germline-derived CDR1 and CDR2 are MNHEY and SVGAGI. The CDR3 here is CASSSSDRGRGYTF. For the CDR3, the DNA is TGTGCCAGCAGTTCCTCGGACAGGGGTCGAGGCTACACCTTC.

The chain combines TRBV6-2 or TRBV6-3 with TRBJ2-2; 7 bases match TRBD2. The CDR3 is 17 amino acids. J gave up 4 bases and V 1 base, and 9 bases lay outside the gene matches. CDR1 MNHEY and CDR2 SVGEGT come from the germline V gene. DNA of the CDR3: TGTGCCAGCAGTTACTTATCATCCGGGACTACCACCGGGGAGCTGTTTTTT. Its translation is CASSYLSSGTTTGELFF.

About this clone itself: Given a much more abundant clone one base away, this may be a read error. The chain is built from TRBV6-5 and TRBJ1-1, with unresolved D. Trimming took off 4 bases at V and 3 bases at J, with 9 bases between the two ends. The CDR3 runs 13 residues. Germline loops: CDR1 MNHEY, CDR2 SVGAGI. This CDR3 is CASSSQRDTEAFF. CDR3 sequence (DNA): TGTGCCAGCAGTTCCCAGAGGGACACTGAAGCTTTCTTT.

The rearrangement links TRBV7-2 to TRBJ2-1; no reliable D call. Germline V gene sequence: CDR1 SGHTA, CDR2 FQGNSA. The V end lost 5 bases, the J end lost 0 bases, and 11 bases lay between the germline ends. The CDR3 is made up of 15 amino acids. The CDR3 is CASSPHWSSYNEQFF. The CDR3 DNA follows: TGTGCCAGCAGCCCACACTGGAGCTCCTACAATGAGCAGTTCTTC.

This clone was found many times. The chain employs TRBV4-1 and TRBJ1-4; TRBD1 agrees at 8 bases. Unmatched junction bases numbered 9, after V lost 1 base and J lost 8 bases. This CDR3 region has 16 residues. Germline CDR1 is MGHRA and CDR2 is YSYEKL. CDR3 in amino acids: CASSQGAAGGNEKLFF. CDR3 bases: TGCGCCAGCAGCCAAGGGGCTGCAGGGGGCAACGAAAAACTGTTTTTT.

The chain employs TRBV9 and TRBJ1-3, with 12 bases aligning to TRBD1. Per germline, CDR1 SGDLS and CDR2 YYNGEE. Unmatched junction bases numbered 15, after V lost 6 bases and J lost 2 bases. CDR3 length: 19 amino acids. The CDR3 DNA follows: TGTGCCAGCACGCCTCAAGGGACAGGGGGCCCCGCCGCTGGAAACACCATATATTTT. Translating it yields CASTPQGTGGPAAGNTIYF.

This rearrangement joins TRBV6-4 to TRBJ2-1; no firm D call. The CDR3 totals 11 residues. Germline V CDR1 and CDR2: MRHNA, SNTAGT. The ends were cut back, 2 bases at V and 10 bases at J, with 6 bases in the middle. CDR3 in DNA: TGTGCCAGCAGTGACGGAGCAGAGCAGTTCTTC. Translation gives CASSDGAEQFF.

The V call is TRBV5-1, the J call TRBJ1-1; 7 nucleotides match TRBD1. Losses at the gene ends were 0 bases for V and 2 bases for J; bases not matched to a gene: 4. The CDR3 spans 15 residues. The V gene's germline CDR1 is SGHRS and CDR2 YFSETQ. CDR3 protein: CASSLVAGGNTEAFF. The CDR3 region has the DNA TGCGCCAGCAGCTTGGTGGCAGGGGGAAACACTGAAGCTTTCTTT.

This sequence joins TRBV7-2 and TRBJ1-2; a possible D gene is TRBD1 (5 bases). The germline V gene encodes CDR1 SGHTA and CDR2 FQGNSA. CDR3 length: 16 residues. V was clipped by 2 bases and J by 2 bases, with 15 bases between them. The CDR3 DNA reads as TGTGCCAGCAGCTTAACCCATACAGGCCGGAACTATGGCTACACCTTC. Residues: CASSLTHTGRNYGYTF.

The J gene is TRBJ2-3, the V gene TRBV18; possibly TRBD1 for D (6 bases). Per the germline V gene, CDR1 is KGHSH and CDR2 is LQKENI. This CDR3 comprises 16 residues. V was clipped by 1 base and J by 2 bases, with 13 bases between them. This chain's CDR3 is CASSPQNREYTDTQYF. As DNA, the CDR3 is TGTGCCAGCTCACCACAAAACAGGGAATACACAGATACGCAGTATTTT.

The chain recombines TRBV6-5 with TRBJ1-2; possible D gene TRBD1, 5 bases. Trimming stripped 0 bases from V and 9 bases from J, with 17 bases between. The CDR3 has 15 residues. CDR1 is MNHEY and CDR2 is SVGAGI in the germline V gene. The CDR3 is CASSYSGQGGRSYTF. The CDR3 bases are TGTGCCAGCAGTTACTCGGGGCAGGGTGGTCGAAGCTACACCTTC.

This sequence joins TRBV7-6 and TRBJ1-4, with D unresolved. Germline V gene lookup returns CDR1 SGHVS and CDR2 FNYEAQ. V dropped 4 bases and J dropped 6 bases, with 12 bases sitting between them. The CDR3 runs to 14 residues. The CDR3 reads CASSSDGLYEKLFF. The CDR3 nucleotides read TGTGCCAGCAGCTCGGACGGACTATATGAAAAACTGTTTTTT.

This chain uses TRBV10-3 with TRBJ1-2; 8 bases fit TRBD1. Germline values: CDR1 ENHRY, CDR2 SYGVKD. V gave up 6 bases and J gave up 3 bases; unmatched junction bases: 0. The CDR3 loop spans 12 amino acids. The CDR3 DNA follows: TGTGCCATCAGGACAGGGGACTATGGCTACACCTTC. Amino acids: CAIRTGDYGYTF.

This clone has only a few counts. The J gene is TRBJ2-3, the V gene TRBV3-1 (or the pseudogene TRBV3-2), with TRBD1 as a possible D gene (6 bases). V was clipped by 5 bases and J by 6 bases, with 24 bases between them. This CDR3 has 17 amino acids. The germline V gene encodes CDR1 LGHDT and CDR2 YNNKEL (reference sequence). The CDR3 DNA sequence: TGTGCCAGCAGCTACAGGGAGTCTTACAAGGAGCGCGATACGCAGTATTTT. Its translation is CASSYRESYKERDTQYF.

V gene TRBV27 combines with J gene TRBJ1-1; 7 positions match TRBD1. This CDR3 is 14 amino acids long. The V gene end was trimmed by 7 bases and the J gene end by 6 bases; junction bases not matched to a gene: 11. Germline CDR1 and CDR2: MNHEY and SMNVEV (reference sequence). CDR3 coding DNA: TGTGCCAGCACGCCCCAACAGGGGTACGCTGAAGCTTTCTTT. This sequence encodes CASTPQQGYAEAFF.

V and J are TRBV18 and TRBJ2-1, with 7 bases fitting TRBD2. This CDR3 comprises 16 residues. CDR1 and CDR2 from the germline V gene are KGHSH and LQKENI. The trim removed 2 bases at V and 6 bases at J, leaving 10 bases unmatched. CDR3 loop: CASSPYPGTTSNEQFF. The CDR3 coding sequence is TGTGCCAGCTCACCATATCCGGGGACTACCAGCAATGAGCAGTTCTTC.

The J gene is TRBJ1-2, the V gene TRBV6-4; D not resolved. CDR1 MRHNA and CDR2 SNTAGT come from the germline V gene. The V gene lost 0 bases and the J gene lost 8 bases, with 10 bases spanning the gap. The CDR3 contains 13 residues. CDR3 sequence: CASSDSPGTGYTF. CDR3 nucleotide sequence: TGTGCCAGCAGTGACTCACCGGGTACGGGCTACACCTTC.

The genes are TRBV12-2 and TRBJ1-6; the table's D call, TRBD1, has no DNA check behind it. TRBV12-2 is annotated as a pseudogene. CDR3 length equals 14 residues. The DNA for the CDR3 is TGTGCAAGTCGCTTAGGGGACAGGGGCGAACCCCTCCACTTT. It translates to CASRLGDRGEPLHF.

V usage is TRBV5-4 and J usage is TRBJ2-3, with 11 bases matching TRBD2. There are 17 residues in the CDR3. Germline V gives CDR1 SGHNT, CDR2 YYREEE (reference sequence). V shed 2 bases, J shed 3 bases, and the junction held 8 bases outside the gene matches. CDR3: CASSFSISGGATDTQYF. CDR3 nucleotides: TGTGCCAGCAGCTTTTCTATTAGCGGGGGGGCTACAGATACGCAGTATTTT.